This entry concerns a single T cell receptor (beta chain). Its cognate antigen is unknown. Clones were sequenced by immunoSEQ multiplex PCR, and TCRdb holds only the in-frame ones, with some missing. The table lists roughly 700,000 clones, about 89% of them singletons. Germline CDR1 is SGHRS and CDR2 is YFSETQ. The CDR3 loop spans 16 amino acids. V was clipped by 4 bases and J by 0 bases, with 11 bases between them. The data are from a study of Ad26.COV2.S vaccination and SARS-CoV-2 variants. Study summary: Participant was drawn from the COV1001 Ad26.COV2.S trial arm.

Treatment reported: some 19 received Ad26.COV2.S at low or high dose, single or two shots; several received placebo; per-sample allocation not given. The samples were gathered on day 63 after the first injection of vaccine or placebo. Aged 18-55 years, donor was enrolled in Boston in the early 2020s. Study results and limitations: Substantial breadth was reported for post-vaccination spike-specific CD8+ and CD4+ T cells. Researchers cautioned that TCR breadth and depth analyses may have underestimated total T cell responses.

The source is a person between 18 and 59 years old who received the Ad26.COV2.S COVID-19 vaccine or a placebo. Here the sequenced sample was peripheral blood, taken in a trial of Ad26.COV2.S vaccine versus placebo. This chain joins TRBV5-1 and TRBJ1-6; D is possibly TRBD1 (5 bases). The CDR3 region has the DNA TGCGCCAGCAGCAGGGACTTCAGCTCCTATAATTCACCCCTCCACTTT. Translation gives CASSRDFSSYNSPLHF.